These 27 T cell receptor beta chains originate from one sample sequenced in a study of PD-1 blockade in classical Hodgkin lymphoma (dated by TCRdb to about 2020). The library was built by means of the immunoSEQ multiplex PCR assay. TCRdb took this table from immuneACCESS and kept in-frame rearrangements with V and J called. Such tables lack part of the clones; where checked against another copy, unresolved V genes explain under half of the gap, and the rest is unexplained. The sample table lists 50,000 to 75,000 clones, around 91% of them with a count of one. The ten largest clones capture approximately 16% of the sample. What the time point label conveys for this sample: cycle 1 day 1 (C1D1), immediately before nivolumab initiation. Every trial patient had relapsed after autologous stem cell transplantation, and cohorts A, B and C differed in prior brentuximab vedotin exposure. The material was peripheral blood mononuclear cells (PBMCs), obtained at baseline. Receptor source: a human donor with classical Hodgkin lymphoma.

CDR3 sequence: CASSFGSSNQPQHF. CDR3 coding DNA: TGTGCCAGCAGCTTCGGGTCCAGCAATCAGCCCCAGCATTTT. The V gene is TRBV13, the J gene TRBJ1-5; D call uncertain. Per germline, CDR1 PRHDT and CDR2 FYEKMQ (reference sequence). This CDR3 contains 14 residues. The V end was cut by 3 bases, the J end by 1 base, with 7 bases between.

CDR3 in DNA: TGTGCCAGCAGCTTTATGGCAGGATGGTCTAGCGGGCACACAGATACGCAGTATTTT. It translates to CASSFMAGWSSGHTDTQYF. The rearrangement uses TRBV7-9 and TRBJ2-3; TRBD2 aligns across 8 bases. Per germline, CDR1 SEHNR and CDR2 FQNEAQ (reference sequence). CDR3 size: 19 residues. Trimming cost V 3 bases and J 2 bases; bases outside gene matches: 16.

The chain uses TRBV11-2 and TRBJ2-4; maybe TRBD1 (6 bases). The V and J ends lost 5 bases and 8 bases respectively, with 22 bases between them. Germline V gene data show CDR1 as SGHAT and CDR2 as FQNNGV. CDR3 size: 16 residues. This CDR3 reads CASSPGVRGKLDIQYF. DNA for the CDR3: TGTGCCAGCAGCCCAGGGGTACGGGGAAAGTTGGACATTCAGTACTTC.

The CDR3 spells CASSSDPGRSYEQYF. In DNA, the CDR3 is TGTGCCAGCAGCTCAGACCCGGGACGGTCGTACGAGCAGTACTTC. The chain couples TRBV7-9 to TRBJ2-7; D tentatively fits TRBD1 or TRBD2 (5 bases each). This CDR3 region has 15 residues. The ends were cut back, 4 bases at V and 4 bases at J, with 17 bases in the middle. Germline assignment: CDR1 SEHNR and CDR2 FQNEAQ (reference sequence).

This sequence joins TRBV7-2 and TRBJ1-6; D is unclear. Trimming took off 4 bases at V and 8 bases at J, with 9 bases between the two ends. This CDR3 comprises 13 residues. Germline V gene sequence: CDR1 SGHTA, CDR2 FQGNSA. The CDR3 protein is CASSSTADSPLHF. The CDR3, as DNA: TGTGCCAGCAGCTCTACAGCGGATTCACCCCTCCACTTT.

This chain links TRBV9 with TRBJ1-4; TRBD1 is a possible D gene (5 bases). The germline gives CDR1 SGDLS, CDR2 YYNGEE. V lost 4 bases to trimming and J lost 0 bases, with 16 bases between them. The CDR3 contains 17 residues. The CDR3 loop is CASSTSGLIATNEKLFF. CDR3 coding DNA: TGTGCCAGCAGCACCTCAGGGCTGATAGCAACTAATGAAAAACTGTTTTTT.

This chain connects TRBV7-9 to TRBJ1-5; weak D call: TRBD1 (6 bases). CDR1 is SEHNR, CDR2 FQNEAQ, per germline (reference sequence). This CDR3 spans 15 amino acids. V was pared by 5 bases and J by 1 base, with 12 bases between. CDR3 residues: CASSKGTQSNQPQHF. CDR3 sequence (DNA): TGTGCCAGCAGCAAAGGGACACAGAGCAATCAGCCCCAGCATTTT.

The chain carries TRBV27 and TRBJ1-1; D possibly corresponds to TRBD1 (6 bases). Germline loops: CDR1 MNHEY, CDR2 SMNVEV (reference sequence). Between the trimmed V and J ends, which lost 8 bases and 1 base, there was a span of 14 bases. This CDR3 has 14 residues. CDR3 DNA: TGTGCCAGCCCTGTAGGGGGGTCGAACACTGAAGCTTTCTTT. It is translated as CASPVGGSNTEAFF.

The CDR3 reads CASSEALRHTEAFF. The DNA for the CDR3 is TGTGCCAGCAGTGAAGCGCTTAGGCACACTGAAGCTTTCTTT. This chain uses TRBV2 with TRBJ1-1; no clear D. The CDR3 spans 14 residues. The germline V and J ends were trimmed by 0 bases and 3 bases, with 8 bases remaining between them. Germline V CDR1 and CDR2: SNHLY, FYNNEI.

This clone has only a few counts. The chain is built from TRBV4-1 and TRBJ2-1; tentatively, D is TRBD2 (5 bases). CDR3 size: 16 residues. Looked up from germline, CDR1 is MGHRA and CDR2 is YSYEKL. The germline V and J ends were trimmed by 2 bases and 7 bases, with 18 bases remaining between them. The CDR3 nucleotides are TGCGCCAGCAGCCAATCACTCCCCTCACGGGAAAATGAGCAGTTCTTC. Its protein is CASSQSLPSRENEQFF.

The rearrangement joins TRBV27 to TRBJ2-7; the D call may be TRBD1 or TRBD2 (5 bases each). CDR3 length equals 16 residues. Germline V gene data show CDR1 as MNHEY and CDR2 as SMNVEV (reference sequence). Trimming took off 5 bases at V and 3 bases at J, with 20 bases between the two ends. The CDR3 nucleotides read TGTGCCAGCAGTCCCCCTCGACAGTTCGGGGTCTACGAGCAGTACTTC. Its protein product is CASSPPRQFGVYEQYF.

The J gene is TRBJ1-3, the V gene TRBV30, with D possibly matching TRBD1 (5 bases). The CDR3 sequence is 14 residues long. V was cut by 2 bases and J by 4 bases, with 12 bases left in between. Germline values: CDR1 GTSNPN, CDR2 SVGIG (reference sequence). In DNA, the CDR3 is TGTGCCTGGAGTTTTGGGGGAGCCGGAAACACCATATATTTT. Protein sequence: CAWSFGGAGNTIYF.

The chain joins TRBV30 to TRBJ1-2, with TRBD1 identical over 7 bases. V lost 1 base to trimming and J lost 7 bases; unmatched junction nucleotides: 6. The germline V gene encodes CDR1 GTSNPN and CDR2 SVGIG (reference sequence). The CDR3 runs to 13 residues. The CDR3 coding sequence is TGTGCCTGGAGTGCCGGGACAGCCGGTGGCTACACCTTC. Its translation is CAWSAGTAGGYTF. Together with reference TRBV30 and TRBJ1-2, the CDR3 gives the full variable domain: SQTIHQWPATLVQPVGSPLSLECTVEGTSNPNLYWYRQAAGRGLQLLFYSVGIGQISSEVPQNLSASRPQDRQFILSSKKLLLSDSGFYLCAWSAGTAGGYTFGSGTRLTVV.

The chain uses TRBV28 and TRBJ2-1; D is unresolved. The CDR3 runs 11 residues. CDR1 is MDHEN, CDR2 SYDVKM, per germline. Trimming left V 6 bases short and J 4 bases short, with 4 bases between. This CDR3 reads CASSRYNEQFF. CDR3 sequence (DNA): TGTGCCAGCAGCCGTTACAATGAGCAGTTCTTC.

The V call is TRBV14, the J call TRBJ1-2, with TRBD1 matching 8 bases. J was trimmed by 5 bases and V by 1 base; bases with no gene match: 0. Germline CDR1 SGHDN, CDR2 FVKESK. There are 13 residues in the CDR3. CDR3 nucleotide sequence: TGTGCCAGCAGCCAAGGACAGGGGTATGGCTACACCTTC. Translated: CASSQGQGYGYTF. Full variable domain (outside the CDR3, taken from reference TRBV14 and TRBJ1-2): EAGVTQFPSHSVIEKGQTVTLRCDPISGHDNLYWYRRVMGKEIKFLLHFVKESKQDESGMPNNRFLAERTGGTYSTLKVQPAELEDSGVYFCASSQGQGYGYTFGSGTRLTVV.

The rearrangement links TRBV5-1 to TRBJ2-5, with TRBD1 matching 7 bases. CDR3 length: 13 residues. The V gene end was trimmed by 0 bases and the J gene end by 7 bases; junction bases not matched to a gene: 3. CDR1 and CDR2 from the germline V gene are SGHRS and YFSETQ. The CDR3 reads CASSLGDSGTQYF. The CDR3 DNA sequence: TGCGCCAGCAGCTTGGGGGACAGCGGGACCCAGTACTTC.

The V gene is TRBV5-1, the J gene TRBJ1-4; possible D gene TRBD1, 5 bases. The CDR3 is made up of 19 amino acids. With 6 bases removed from V and 0 bases from J, the gap between germline ends came to 24 bases. Germline values: CDR1 SGHRS, CDR2 YFSETQ. CDR3 protein: CASKRAGWSLVATNEKLFF. The CDR3 DNA reads TGCGCCAGCAAGAGGGCAGGGTGGTCCTTAGTTGCAACTAATGAAAAACTGTTTTTT.

This clone was observed a few times. V and J are TRBV30 and TRBJ1-5; D is possibly TRBD1 (6 bases). V gave up 5 bases and J gave up 7 bases, with 15 bases separating them. CDR1 is GTSNPN, CDR2 SVGIG, per germline (reference sequence). The CDR3 sequence is 13 residues long. Here the CDR3 reads CAWEQGLDQPQHF. Here the CDR3 DNA reads TGTGCCTGGGAGCAGGGGTTGGACCAGCCCCAGCATTTT.

V is TRBV7-2 and J is TRBJ1-2, with no clear D. The germline CDR1 and CDR2 sequences are SGHTA and FQGNSA. This CDR3 is 14 amino acids long. V lost 3 bases, J lost 3 bases, and 11 bases lay in between. The CDR3: CASSFAQNHYGYTF. CDR3 nucleotide sequence: TGTGCCAGCAGCTTTGCCCAAAACCACTATGGCTACACCTTC.

The rearrangement links TRBV7-9 to TRBJ2-7; 9 bases line up with TRBD1. This CDR3 is built from 15 residues. Germline V CDR1 and CDR2: SEHNR, FQNEAQ (reference sequence). With V trimmed by 7 bases and J by 1 base, 8 bases remained unmatched. CDR3 loop: CASIKGGTGSYEQYF. In DNA form, the CDR3 reads TGTGCCAGCATCAAAGGGGGGACAGGGTCCTACGAGCAGTACTTC.

The chain carries TRBV6-1 and TRBJ2-5; D is ambiguous. This CDR3 contains 13 residues. Germline CDR1 MNHNS, CDR2 SASEGT. V was pared by 4 bases and J by 2 bases, with 8 bases between. CDR3 nucleotide sequence: TGTGCCAGCAGTGTTAAAGGTCAAGAGACCCAGTACTTC. Its protein is CASSVKGQETQYF.

This clone was detected a few times. V is TRBV13 and J is TRBJ2-2; D might be TRBD1 (6 bases). Germline assignment: CDR1 PRHDT and CDR2 FYEKMQ (reference sequence). The CDR3 spans 15 residues. The V and J ends lost 4 bases and 3 bases respectively, with 12 bases between them. The CDR3 DNA reads as TGTGCCAGCAGCTGGACAGAGGACTACACCGGGGAGCTGTTTTTT. It codes for CASSWTEDYTGELFF.

The V call is TRBV5-4, the J call TRBJ2-3; D is possibly TRBD2 (6 bases). Between the trimmed V and J ends, which lost 4 bases and 14 bases, there was a span of 14 bases. This CDR3 comprises 11 residues. The germline gives CDR1 SGHNT, CDR2 YYREEE (reference sequence). The CDR3 loop reads CASSIGGVSYF. The CDR3 DNA reads as TGTGCCAGCAGCATCGGCGGGGTCTCGTATTTT.

V gene TRBV27 combines with J gene TRBJ1-1, with 7 bases aligning to TRBD1. V lost 7 bases to trimming and J lost 1 base; unmatched junction nucleotides: 6. The CDR3 extends over 14 amino acids. Germline V lookup: CDR1 MNHEY, CDR2 SMNVEV (reference sequence). CDR3 amino acids: CASTTTGENTEAFF. The CDR3 nucleotides read TGTGCCAGCACTACTACAGGGGAGAACACTGAAGCTTTCTTT.

This clone was observed a few times. The chain carries TRBV29-1 and TRBJ1-1, with D unresolved. CDR1 SQVTM and CDR2 ANQGSEA come from the germline V gene. V was cut by 3 bases and J by 4 bases, with 12 bases left in between. The CDR3 totals 13 residues. In DNA, the CDR3 is TGCAGCGTTGAGCCGGGGTGGGGCACTGAAGCTTTCTTT. This sequence encodes CSVEPGWGTEAFF.

This clone was recorded only once. The chain has TRBV6-1 and TRBJ2-7; D gene uncertain. Germline V gene lookup returns CDR1 MNHNS and CDR2 SASEGT. This CDR3 has 16 amino acids. V was shortened by 1 base and J by 3 bases, with 16 bases between the two germline ends. CDR3 in amino acids: CASSEVSAASVYEQYF. CDR3 nucleotides: TGTGCCAGCAGTGAAGTGAGTGCGGCATCAGTCTACGAGCAGTACTTC.

J is TRBJ2-2 and V is TRBV9; D is perhaps TRBD2 (6 bases). The V and J ends lost 0 bases and 3 bases respectively, with 6 bases between them. This CDR3 spans 14 amino acids. CDR1 is SGDLS and CDR2 is YYNGEE in the germline V gene. DNA of the CDR3: TGTGCCAGCAGCGTAGGGGGGGACACCGGGGAGCTGTTTTTT. It is translated as CASSVGGDTGELFF.